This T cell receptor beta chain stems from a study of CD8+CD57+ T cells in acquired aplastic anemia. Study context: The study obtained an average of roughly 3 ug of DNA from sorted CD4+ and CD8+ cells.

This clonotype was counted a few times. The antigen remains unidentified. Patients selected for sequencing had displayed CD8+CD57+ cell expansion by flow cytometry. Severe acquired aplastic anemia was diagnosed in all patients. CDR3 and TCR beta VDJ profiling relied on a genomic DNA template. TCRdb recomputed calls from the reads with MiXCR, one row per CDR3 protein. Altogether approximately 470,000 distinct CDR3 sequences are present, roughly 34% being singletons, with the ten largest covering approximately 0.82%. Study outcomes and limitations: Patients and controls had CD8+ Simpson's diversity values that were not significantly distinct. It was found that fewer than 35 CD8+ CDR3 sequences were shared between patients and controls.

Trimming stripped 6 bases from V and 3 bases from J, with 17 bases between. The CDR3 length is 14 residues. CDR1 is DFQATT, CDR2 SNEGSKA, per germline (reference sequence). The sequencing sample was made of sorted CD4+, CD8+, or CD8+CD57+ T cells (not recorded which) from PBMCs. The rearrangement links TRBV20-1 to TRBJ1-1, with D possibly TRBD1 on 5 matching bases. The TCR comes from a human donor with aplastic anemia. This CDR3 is CSARDSRGDTEAFF. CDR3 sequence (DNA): TGCAGTGCCCGGGACTCCCGAGGGGACACTGAAGCTTTCTTT.